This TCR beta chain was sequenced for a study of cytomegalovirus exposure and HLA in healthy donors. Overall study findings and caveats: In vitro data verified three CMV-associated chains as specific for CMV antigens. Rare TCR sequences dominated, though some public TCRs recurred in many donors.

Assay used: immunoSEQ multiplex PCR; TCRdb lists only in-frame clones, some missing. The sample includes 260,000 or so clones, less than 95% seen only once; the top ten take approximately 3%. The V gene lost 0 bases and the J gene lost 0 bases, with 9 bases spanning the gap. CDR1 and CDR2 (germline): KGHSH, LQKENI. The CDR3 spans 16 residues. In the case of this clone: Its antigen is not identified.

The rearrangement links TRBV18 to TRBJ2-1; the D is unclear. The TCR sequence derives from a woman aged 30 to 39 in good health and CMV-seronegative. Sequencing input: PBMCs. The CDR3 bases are TGTGCCAGCTCACCACCGATACACCACTCCTACAATGAGCAGTTCTTC. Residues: CASSPPIHHSYNEQFF. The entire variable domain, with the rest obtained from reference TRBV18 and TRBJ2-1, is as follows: NAGVMQNPRHLVRRRGQEARLRCSPMKGHSHVYWYRQLPEEGLKFMVYLQKENIIDESGMPKERFSAEFPKEGPSILRIQQVVRGDSAAYFCASSPPIHHSYNEQFFGPGTRLTVL.